This TCR beta chain was captured by sequencing in a study of response to subunit inactivated influenza vaccine. One entry per CDR3 protein, called by TCRdb with MiXCR from the RT-PCR reads. This repertoire shows around 760,000 distinct CDR3 sequences, around 13% found once; its top ten account for approximately 6.5%. CDR3 length equals 17 residues. Trimming took 5 bases from V and 4 from J; bases not matched to a gene: 11. CDR1 and CDR2 from the germline V gene are MNHEY and SVGEGT. By share, this clonotype ranks as medium-sized. This sequence originates from a man aged 50 to 59 who received an inactivated influenza vaccine. This specimen consisted of PBMCs from blood, obtained approximately 15 days before vaccination. The chain carries TRBV6-2 or TRBV6-3 and TRBJ2-3; 11 nucleotides agree with TRBD1. For the CDR3, the DNA is TGTGCCAGCAGTCCTACCACTCCGGGACAGGGGGCAGATACGCAGTATTTT. Translated: CASSPTTPGQGADTQYF.